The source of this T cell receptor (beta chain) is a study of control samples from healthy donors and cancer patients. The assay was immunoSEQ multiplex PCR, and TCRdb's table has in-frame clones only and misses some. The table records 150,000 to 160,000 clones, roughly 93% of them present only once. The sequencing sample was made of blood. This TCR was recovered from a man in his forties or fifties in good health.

The CDR3 loop reads CASSHGTASSGSNEQYF. The DNA for the CDR3 is TGTGCCAGCTCGCATGGGACAGCGTCTTCGGGTTCTAACGAGCAGTACTTC. The chain employs TRBV18 and TRBJ2-7, with 7 bases fitting TRBD1. This CDR3 is built from 17 residues. CDR1 is KGHSH and CDR2 is LQKENI in the germline V gene. V was pared by 6 bases and J by 5 bases, with 19 bases of the junction left unmatched. The full variable domain, with the rest looked up from reference TRBV18 and TRBJ2-7, is NAGVMQNPRHLVRRRGQEARLRCSPMKGHSHVYWYRQLPEEGLKFMVYLQKENIIDESGMPKERFSAEFPKEGPSILRIQQVVRGDSAAYFCASSHGTASSGSNEQYFGPGTRLTVT.